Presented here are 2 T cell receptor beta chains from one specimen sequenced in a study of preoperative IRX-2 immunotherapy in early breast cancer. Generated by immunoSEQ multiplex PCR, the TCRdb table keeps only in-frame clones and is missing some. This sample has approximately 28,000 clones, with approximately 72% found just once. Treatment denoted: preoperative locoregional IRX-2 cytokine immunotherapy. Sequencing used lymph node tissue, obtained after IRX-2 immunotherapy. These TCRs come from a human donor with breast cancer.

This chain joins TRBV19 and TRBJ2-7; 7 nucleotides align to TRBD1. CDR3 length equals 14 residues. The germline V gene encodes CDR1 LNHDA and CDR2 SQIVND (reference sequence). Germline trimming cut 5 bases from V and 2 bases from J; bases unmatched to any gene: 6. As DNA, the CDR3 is TGTGCCAGTAGTTCCCGGACAGGACCCTACGAGCAGTACTTC. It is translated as CASSSRTGPYEQYF.

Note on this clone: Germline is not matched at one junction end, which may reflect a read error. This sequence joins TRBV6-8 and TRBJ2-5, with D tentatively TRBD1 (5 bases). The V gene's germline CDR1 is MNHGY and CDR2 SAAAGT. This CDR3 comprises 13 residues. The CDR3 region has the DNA TGTGCCAGCAGAGACAGTTATCAAGTGACCCAGTACTTC. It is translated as CASRDSYQVTQYF.